A selection of T cell receptor beta chains follows, all from one sample in a study of breast tumors, draining lymph nodes, adjacent tissues. One entry per CDR3 protein results from TCRdb running MiXCR on the multiplex PCR reads. The sample has approximately 100,000 distinct CDR3 sequences; more than 25% are singletons. Material for sequencing was axillary lymph node tissue. The receptors were sampled from a female donor with breast cancer. Some clones in this sample may be carry-over from other donors' samples. CDR3s include the opening cysteine and the closing phenylalanine or tryptophan. Fields, in order: CDR3 protein, CDR3 DNA, D gene, J gene, V gene, clone size. D genes are given only for firm matches. Size is stated for part of the rows, as once, few or many counts, or as a class when the clone is expanded.

CASRPTGGNGCTF TGTGCCAGCAGACCCACAGGGGGCAATGGCTGCACCTTC TRBD1 TRBJ1-2 TRBV12-3/TRBV12-4 once
CASSGGTSGGNEQFF TGTGCCAGCAGCGGAGGGACTAGCGGGGGTAATGAGCAGTTCTTC TRBD2 TRBJ2-1 TRBV9 many
CATRTGGSEQYF TGTGCCACCCGGACAGGGGGCTCCGAGCAGTACTTC TRBD1 TRBJ2-7 TRBV2 many
CASRLGEDSPLHF TGTGCCAGCAGGCTGGGCGAGGATTCACCCCTCCACTTT NA TRBJ1-6 TRBV11-2 NA
CASSQDADYGYTF TGCGCCAGCAGCCAGGACGCAGACTATGGCTACACCTTC NA TRBJ1-2 TRBV5-1 NA
CASSLEQGHGYTF TGCGCCAGCAGCTTGGAACAGGGCCATGGCTACACCTTC NA TRBJ1-2 TRBV5-1 many
CASSETSGRNNEQFF TGTGCCAGCAGTGAAACTAGCGGGAGAAACAATGAGCAGTTCTTC TRBD2 TRBJ2-1 TRBV6-4 many
CASSAGTGGPFNSPLHF TGTGCCAGCAGCGCCGGGACAGGGGGTCCCTTTAATTCACCCCTCCACTTT TRBD1 TRBJ1-6 TRBV9 many
CAISEPTGVDSPLHF TGTGCCATCAGTGAGCCGACAGGGGTGGATTCACCCCTCCACTTT TRBD1 TRBJ1-6 TRBV10-3 NA
CASSPGTRAEKLFF TGCGCCAGCAGCCCCGGGACGCGGGCGGAAAAACTGTTTTTT NA TRBJ1-4 TRBV5-1 many
CASREGTGEAEAFF TGTGCCAGCAGAGAAGGGACAGGGGAGGCTGAAGCTTTCTTT TRBD1 TRBJ1-1 TRBV28 NA
CSYHSGREYEQYF TGCAGTTACCACAGCGGGAGGGAGTACGAGCAGTACTTC TRBD2 TRBJ2-7 TRBV20-1 NA
CASSHRPGVRETQYF TGTGCCAGCAGTCACAGGCCTGGGGTTCGGGAGACCCAGTACTTC NA TRBJ2-5 TRBV6-5 NA
CSVVGRGPHEQYF TGCAGCGTTGTTGGCAGGGGGCCGCACGAGCAGTACTTC TRBD1 TRBJ2-7 TRBV29-1 many
CASSSQGPGANVLTF TGTGCCAGCAGCTCGCAAGGCCCTGGGGCCAACGTCCTAACTTTC NA TRBJ2-6 TRBV11-2 NA
CASSFRHIQEGYTF TGTGCCAGCAGCTTTCGGCATATCCAAGAGGGCTACACCTTC NA TRBJ1-2 TRBV7-8 many
CASSVVANTEAFF TGTGCCAGCAGTGTCGTGGCCAACACTGAAGCTTTCTTT NA TRBJ1-1 TRBV2 many